What follows are 12 T cell receptor beta chains derived from one specimen sequenced in a study of shared clonotypes between healthy human individuals. Naive CD8 cells lacked CD45RO, underwent positive selection for CCR7 and left out terminally differentiated effector memory CD45RA+ cells. Measured with immunoSEQ multiplex PCR; TCRdb has only the in-frame clones, and not every one. The table has about 1,900,000 clones, about 95% seen once. Material for sequencing was naive CD8+ T cells sorted from blood. The receptors originated from a man between 18 and 35 years old in good health.

This rearrangement joins TRBV6-5 to TRBJ2-7; TRBD1 is a possible D gene (6 bases). Germline lookup yields CDR1 MNHEY and CDR2 SVGAGI. Trimming removed 7 bases from V and 0 bases from J, with 10 bases in between. The CDR3 spans 13 residues. The CDR3 spells CASNPGASYEQYF. The CDR3 DNA is TGTGCCAGCAACCCAGGGGCCTCCTACGAGCAGTACTTC.

The genes are TRBV27 and TRBJ2-7; D call uncertain. This CDR3 contains 14 residues. Germline loops: CDR1 MNHEY, CDR2 SMNVEV (reference sequence). With 10 bases removed from V and 4 bases from J, the gap between germline ends came to 20 bases. CDR3 nucleotides: TGTGCCACCTCGTCAGACCTAGACCTTTACGAGCAGTACTTC. Translated: CATSSDLDLYEQYF.

The genes are TRBV5-4 and TRBJ2-1; D might be TRBD1 (6 bases). Per germline, CDR1 SGHNT and CDR2 YYREEE (reference sequence). There are 13 residues in the CDR3. Between the trimmed V and J ends, which lost 3 bases and 5 bases, there was a span of 9 bases. Here the CDR3 reads CASSYEGDNEQFF. The DNA for the CDR3 is TGTGCCAGCAGCTATGAGGGGGACAATGAGCAGTTCTTC.

This clone was seen a single time. The V gene is TRBV7-9, the J gene TRBJ1-5, with D maybe TRBD1 (5 bases). The CDR3 is 14 amino acids. V was shortened by 1 base and J by 5 bases, with 9 bases between the two germline ends. Germline V gene lookup returns CDR1 SEHNR and CDR2 FQNEAQ (reference sequence). CDR3 residues: CASSLVAGDQPQHF. For the CDR3, the DNA is TGTGCCAGCAGCTTAGTAGCGGGGGATCAGCCCCAGCATTTT. The complete variable domain, with remaining parts taken from reference TRBV7-9 and TRBJ1-5, reads DTGVSQNPRHKITKRGQNVTFRCDPISEHNRLYWYRQTLGQGPEFLTYFQNEAQLEKSRLLSDRFSAERPKGSFSTLEIQRTEQGDSAMYLCASSLVAGDQPQHFGDGTRLSIL.

This clone was seen just once. This sequence joins TRBV2 and TRBJ2-2; no clear D. Trimming left V 6 bases short and J 10 bases short, with 15 bases between. Germline values: CDR1 SNHLY, CDR2 FYNNEI. The CDR3 contains 13 residues. CDR3 nucleotide sequence: TGTGCCAGCAGGACCGGCCGGAACGCGGAGCTGTTTTTT. It yields the protein CASRTGRNAELFF.

The rearrangement links TRBV28 to TRBJ1-5, with no clear D. CDR3 length: 14 residues. Looked up from germline, CDR1 is MDHEN and CDR2 is SYDVKM. Between the trimmed V and J ends, which lost 3 bases and 2 bases, there was a span of 8 bases. The CDR3 DNA is TGTGCCAGCAGTTTTCAGGTGGGCAATCAGCCCCAGCATTTT. The encoded protein is CASSFQVGNQPQHF.

On this clone itself: A read error may account for a junction end that differs from germline. This sequence joins TRBV7-9 and TRBJ1-5; D is undetermined. Germline CDR1 SEHNR, CDR2 FQNEAQ (reference sequence). There are 13 residues in the CDR3. The CDR3 bases are TGTGCCGGCAGCCCTCTTAGCAATCAGCCCCAGCATTTT. Protein product: CAGSPLSNQPQHF.

The rearrangement joins TRBV28 to TRBJ1-1; D is ambiguous. Deletions cut 3 bases from V and 5 bases from J, with 10 bases between. This CDR3 has 13 residues. Per the germline V gene, CDR1 is MDHEN and CDR2 is SYDVKM. The CDR3: CASSFDGITEAFF. CDR3 nucleotides: TGTGCCAGCAGTTTTGATGGAATAACTGAAGCTTTCTTT. The full variable domain, rest sourced from reference TRBV28 and TRBJ1-1, is DVKVTQSSRYLVKRTGEKVFLECVQDMDHENMFWYRQDPGLGLRLIYFSYDVKMKEKGDIPEGYSVSREKKERFSLILESASTNQTSMYLCASSFDGITEAFFGQGTRLTVV.

Worth noting for this clone: This CDR3 is also generated by other DNA sequences in the sample. V and J are TRBV19 and TRBJ1-5; D gene ambiguous. V was clipped by 3 bases and J by 5 bases, with 8 bases between them. CDR1 is LNHDA, CDR2 SQIVND, per germline (reference sequence). The CDR3 runs 13 residues. CDR3 region: CASSIRGDQPQHF. CDR3 DNA: TGTGCCAGTAGTATCCGGGGAGATCAGCCCCAGCATTTT. Looking up the rest from reference TRBV19 and TRBJ1-5 gives the full variable domain: DGGITQSPKYLFRKEGQNVTLSCEQNLNHDAMYWYRQDPGQGLRLIYYSQIVNDFQKGDIAEGYSVSREKKESFPLTVTSAQKNPTAFYLCASSIRGDQPQHFGDGTRLSIL.

The chain carries TRBV5-6 and TRBJ1-2, with no clear D. The length of the CDR3 is 16 residues. V was clipped by 3 bases and J by 4 bases, with 19 bases between them. The germline V gene has CDR1 SGHDT and CDR2 YYEEEE. In DNA form, the CDR3 reads TGTGCCAGCAGCTCTGAGTCTGGGAGACTGAGCTATGGCTACACCTTC. This codes for CASSSESGRLSYGYTF. Drawing the rest from reference TRBV5-6 and TRBJ1-2, the complete variable domain is DAGVTQSPTHLIKTRGQQVTLRCSPKSGHDTVSWYQQALGQGPQFIFQYYEEEERQRGNFPDRFSGHQFPNYSSELNVNALLLGDSALYLCASSSESGRLSYGYTFGSGTRLTVV.

The chain employs TRBV27 and TRBJ1-1; D may be TRBD1 (6 bases). CDR1 and CDR2 from the germline V gene are MNHEY and SMNVEV (reference sequence). CDR3 length: 18 residues. V lost 3 bases to trimming and J lost 7 bases, with 27 bases between them. In DNA, the CDR3 is TGTGCCAGCAGTTTCCTCGGCGTGGGGGGCGCGAGTTTGGATGAAGCTTTCTTT. This gives the protein CASSFLGVGGASLDEAFF.

The V gene is TRBV7-9, the J gene TRBJ2-5; TRBD1 aligns across 7 bases. Trimming at V came to 4 bases and at J to 2 bases, leaving 4 bases not matched to a gene. Germline V gene lookup returns CDR1 SEHNR and CDR2 FQNEAQ (reference sequence). This CDR3 region has 14 residues. The CDR3 nucleotides are TGTGCCAGCAGCTATACACAGGGGCAAGAGACCCAGTACTTC. Translation gives CASSYTQGQETQYF.